A single sample is the source of the 9 T cell receptor beta chains below, sequenced in a study of identical twins (dated by TCRdb to 2015 to 2016). Preparation of the library involved 5' RACE. Sequencer: Illumina HiSeq 2000. The public reads were run again by TCRdb, first through fastp at Q25 and then through MiXCR, and only productive beta chains were kept. Identical CDR3 protein sequences are pooled into one entry, listed with their most common genes and DNA. For this sample the table gives fewer than 250,000 distinct CDR3 sequences, of which about 15% were detected only once. Of the sample, 35% to 50% falls within the top ten clones. This same sample was also part of a study on T cells expressing NK-cell markers.

The sample was CD8+ T cells sorted from blood. Receptors were obtained from a woman aged 18-29 years in good health.

This clonotype showed up just a few times. The V call is TRBV6-1, the J call TRBJ2-7; tentatively, D is TRBD1 (6 bases). From germline, CDR1 is MNHNS and CDR2 SASEGT. V lost 6 bases to trimming and J lost 2 bases, with 20 bases between them. The CDR3 is made up of 16 amino acids. CDR3 in DNA: TGTGCCAGCAGCCCCTTAAGTCAGGGGAATACCTACGAGCAGTACTTC. This encodes CASSPLSQGNTYEQYF.

This clonotype was recorded once. This chain connects TRBV11-2 to TRBJ2-1; 15 nucleotides align to TRBD2. The CDR3 length is 18 residues. Trimming took 3 bases from V and 8 from J; bases not matched to a gene: 11. The germline CDR1 and CDR2 sequences are SGHAT and FQNNGV. The CDR3 sequence: CASSFRTSGRVRGDEQFF. The CDR3 nucleotides read TGTGCCAGCAGCTTCCGGACTAGCGGGAGGGTAAGGGGGGATGAGCAGTTCTTC.

V is TRBV29-1 and J is TRBJ2-7, with a weak D call TRBD1 (6 bases). The CDR3 covers 12 residues. V dropped 7 bases and J dropped 2 bases, with 12 bases sitting between them. Looked up from germline, CDR1 is SQVTM and CDR2 is ANQGSEA. The CDR3, as DNA: TGCAGCGCGACAGGAGAAACCTACGAGCAGTACTTC. Residues: CSATGETYEQYF.

By share, this clonotype ranks as medium-sized. V usage is TRBV7-8 and J usage is TRBJ2-3, with D perhaps being TRBD1 or TRBD2 (5 bases each). The CDR3 contains 14 residues. V dropped 4 bases and J dropped 6 bases, with 14 bases sitting between them. The germline V gene has CDR1 SGHVS and CDR2 FQNEAQ. The CDR3 DNA follows: TGTGCCAGCAGCTGGGACCAGCCAGGGGATACGCAGTATTTT. Translation gives CASSWDQPGDTQYF.

CDR3: CASSLGLAGGPSYEQYF. The CDR3 DNA sequence: TGTGCCAGCAGCCTCGGACTAGCGGGAGGGCCCTCCTACGAGCAGTACTTC. The chain carries TRBV12-3 or TRBV12-4 and TRBJ2-7; TRBD2 matches 15 bases. V lost 6 bases, J lost 0 bases, and 6 bases stayed unmatched. The CDR3 loop spans 17 amino acids.

The rearrangement uses TRBV12-3 or TRBV12-4 and TRBJ2-1; D remains ambiguous. V shed 1 base and J shed 15 bases, with 10 bases lying between them. There are 11 residues in the CDR3. DNA for the CDR3: TGTGCCAGCAGTTTAGACTCGGATTCGTTCTTC. It encodes CASSLDSDSFF.

This clonotype was seen a few times. The chain uses TRBV12-3 or TRBV12-4 and TRBJ2-3; D is uncertain. CDR3 size: 13 residues. Trimming pared 7 bases from V and 4 bases from J, leaving 12 bases between. The CDR3 loop reads CASTLSGADTQYF. The CDR3 DNA sequence: TGTGCCAGCACCCTATCGGGTGCAGATACGCAGTATTTT.

V usage is TRBV5-1 and J usage is TRBJ1-1; weak D call: TRBD1 (5 bases). The CDR3 sequence is 14 residues long. CDR1 and CDR2 from the germline V gene are SGHRS and YFSETQ. The V gene lost 3 bases and the J gene lost 0 bases, with 9 bases spanning the gap. The CDR3 sequence is CASSWGIMNTEAFF. The CDR3 nucleotides are TGCGCCAGCAGCTGGGGGATCATGAACACTGAAGCTTTCTTT.

The table lists this clonotype with a few counts. The rearrangement uses TRBV20-1 and TRBJ2-7; D possibly uses TRBD1 or TRBD2 (5 bases each). The V end was cut by 0 bases, the J end by 6 bases, with 18 bases between. CDR3 length: 15 residues. The germline gives CDR1 DFQATT, CDR2 SNEGSKA (reference sequence). CDR3 amino acids: CSARDRDRHPSEQYF. DNA of the CDR3: TGCAGTGCTAGAGATCGGGACCGTCATCCCTCCGAGCAGTACTTC.